Here is one TCR beta chain with its context. The antigen is not known. This sample is drawn from a study of T cell responses to AZD1222 COVID-19 vaccine. Study-wide results and caveats: Repertoire sampling occurred only after the peak T cell response.

The germline V and J ends were trimmed by 0 bases and 8 bases, with 16 bases remaining between them. Germline V gene sequence: CDR1 ENHRY, CDR2 SYGVKD. This CDR3 has 15 amino acids. Data came from immunoSEQ multiplex PCR; TCRdb stores just in-frame clones and leaves some out. The data hold 150,000 to 200,000 clones, with roughly nine tenths observed a single time. J is TRBJ1-1 and V is TRBV10-3; D not certain. The sample here was peripheral blood, taken 28 days after the second AZD1222 dose. The source is an adult who received the AZD1222 COVID-19 vaccine. The chain's CDR3 is CAISESIWGAGEAFF. As DNA, the CDR3 is TGTGCCATCAGTGAGTCGATTTGGGGAGCGGGAGAAGCTTTCTTT.